A single sample is the source of the 3 T cell receptor beta chains below, sequenced in a study. One entry per CDR3 protein, called by TCRdb with MiXCR from the 5' RACE reads. The data contain tens of thousands of distinct CDR3 sequences, about 28% of them singletons. Sequencing used naive CD4+ T cells sorted from blood. Subset described: naive CD4+ T cells, CD4+CD45RA+CD25-. The receptors were sampled from a female donor with breast cancer.

J is TRBJ1-2 and V is TRBV4-1, with a tentative D call TRBD1 (5 bases). The CDR3 consists of 11 residues. Germline V gene data show CDR1 as MGHRA and CDR2 as YSYEKL. The V end was cut by 4 bases, the J end by 10 bases, with 10 bases between. CDR3: CASSLQGVYTF. In nucleotides, the CDR3 is TGCGCCAGCAGCCTCCAAGGGGTCTACACCTTC.

This clonotype came up many times. The chain couples TRBV6-1 to TRBJ2-7; D remains ambiguous. Trimming removed 6 bases from V and 5 bases from J, with 5 bases in between. Germline-derived CDR1 and CDR2 are MNHNS and SASEGT. This CDR3 has 10 residues. CDR3 region: CASRYDEQYF. The CDR3, as DNA: TGTGCCAGCAGGTACGACGAGCAGTACTTC.

The J gene is TRBJ2-2, the V gene TRBV5-1; TRBD2 matches at 13 bases. The CDR3 is 16 residues long. With V trimmed by 7 bases and J by 1 base, 4 bases remained unmatched. The germline V gene has CDR1 SGHRS and CDR2 YFSETQ. CDR3 sequence reads: CASSGTSGKNTGELFF. The CDR3 DNA reads as TGCGCCAGCTCCGGGACTAGCGGGAAGAACACCGGGGAGCTGTTTTTT.